A selection of T cell receptor beta chains follows, all from one sample in a study of blood T cells in healthy people across ages. TCRdb fed the 5' RACE reads into MiXCR, producing one record per CDR3 protein. Altogether around 780,000 distinct CDR3 sequences are present, around 25% being singletons, with the ten largest covering about 2.9%. These data also featured in a second study, about T cells of mothers and their children.

Sequencing was done on a sample of blood. These receptors came from a boy between 10 and 17 years old in good health. Each CDR3 is given with its conserved first and last residue.

>TRBV6-1|TRBJ2-2
CASSESRTPNTGELFF
>TRBV29-1|TRBJ2-1
CSVHRGLYNEQFF
>TRBV12-3/TRBV12-4|TRBJ2-5
CASSRGEGTQYF
>TRBV9|TRBJ1-5
CASSTGDNSNQPQHF
>TRBV7-6|TRBJ2-5
CASSAGTLNPKTQYF
>TRBV12-3/TRBV12-4|TRBJ2-5
CASSLILLAGSKETQYF
>TRBV20-1|TRBJ2-5
CSARAPGWAQETQYF
>TRBV7-3|TRBJ1-1
CASSPRQGETEAFF
>TRBV6-5|TRBJ2-7
CASSPRWSGFYEQYF
>TRBV4-1|TRBJ2-5
CASSQGEGGQGAQYF
>TRBV7-6|TRBJ1-2
CASSPSGRVLGGYTF
>TRBV28|TRBJ2-5
CASSLGTGVRETQYF
>TRBV7-9|TRBJ1-4
CASSLGRGTNEKLFF
>TRBV20-1|.
CSAMSRDSYYEQYF
>TRBV12-5|TRBJ2-5
CASGLVLTSGQETQYF
>TRBV7-2|TRBJ2-5
CASSLTGPSGGTQYF
>TRBV10-3|TRBJ2-7
CAIRALGHPNFYEQYF
>TRBV20-1|TRBJ1-5
CSANPEGPLFNQPQHF
>TRBV5-1|TRBJ2-7
CASSGGIRPYEQYF
>TRBV10-2|TRBJ1-2
CAIAQGVHYGYTF
>TRBV3-1|TRBJ1-1
CASSQVGTGGTEAFF
>TRBV6-5|TRBJ2-5
CASSYRANRQETQYF
>TRBV20-1|TRBJ2-4
CSASPWVAKNIQYF
>TRBV5-1|TRBJ1-2
CASSSGEGVDYTF
>TRBV15|TRBJ1-4
CATSRRSYNEKLFF
>TRBV10-3|TRBJ2-5
CAIKDGAGEETQYF
>TRBV30|TRBJ2-4
CASYGGKNIQYF
>TRBV5-1|TRBJ1-2
CASSQPLDRQVYTF